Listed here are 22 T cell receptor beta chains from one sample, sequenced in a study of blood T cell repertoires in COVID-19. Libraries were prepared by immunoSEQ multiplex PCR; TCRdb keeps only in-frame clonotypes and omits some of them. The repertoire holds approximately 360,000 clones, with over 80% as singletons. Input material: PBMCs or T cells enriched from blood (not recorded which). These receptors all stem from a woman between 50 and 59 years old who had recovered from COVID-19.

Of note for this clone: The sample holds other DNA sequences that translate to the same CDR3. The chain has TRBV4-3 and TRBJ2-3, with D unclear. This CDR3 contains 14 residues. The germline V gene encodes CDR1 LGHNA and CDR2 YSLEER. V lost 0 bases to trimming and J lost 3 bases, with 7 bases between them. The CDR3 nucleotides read TGCGCCAGCAGCCAAGAGAGGTCTACAGATACGCAGTATTTT. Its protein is CASSQERSTDTQYF.

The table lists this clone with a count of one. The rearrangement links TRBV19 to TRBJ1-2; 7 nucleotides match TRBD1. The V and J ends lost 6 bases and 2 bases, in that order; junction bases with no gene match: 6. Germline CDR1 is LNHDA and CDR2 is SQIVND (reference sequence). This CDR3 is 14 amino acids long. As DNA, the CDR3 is TGTGCCAGTAGGACGGGACAGTCCAACTATGGCTACACCTTC. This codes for CASRTGQSNYGYTF.

DNA of the CDR3: TGTGCCAGCAGCCAGACATTGGGTGATGAGCAGTTCTTC. Translated, it gives CASSQTLGDEQFF. V usage is TRBV9 and J usage is TRBJ2-1; D unclear. V lost 4 bases to trimming and J lost 8 bases, with 13 bases between them. Germline V gene sequence: CDR1 SGDLS, CDR2 YYNGEE. The CDR3 is 13 amino acids. The full variable domain, in which reference TRBV9 and TRBJ2-1 provide the parts outside the CDR3, is DSGVTQTPKHLITATGQRVTLRCSPRSGDLSVYWYQQSLDQGLQFLIQYYNGEERAKGNILERFSAQQFPDLHSELNLSSLELGDSALYFCASSQTLGDEQFFGPGTRLTVL.

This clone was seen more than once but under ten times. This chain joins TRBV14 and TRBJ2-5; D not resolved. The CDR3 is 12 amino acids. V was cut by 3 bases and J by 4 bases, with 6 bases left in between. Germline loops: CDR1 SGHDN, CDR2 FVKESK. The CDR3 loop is CASSQQAETQYF. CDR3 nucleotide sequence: TGTGCCAGCAGCCAGCAAGCAGAGACCCAGTACTTC.

The CDR3 loop reads CASRGTGGSPLHF. CDR3 nucleotide sequence: TGTGCCAGCAGGGGGACAGGGGGGTCACCCCTCCACTTT. This rearrangement joins TRBV2 to TRBJ1-6; 11 nucleotides align to TRBD1. Trimming cost V 6 bases and J 10 bases; bases outside gene matches: 2. The germline gives CDR1 SNHLY, CDR2 FYNNEI. This CDR3 contains 13 residues.

CDR3 region: CASSNQGGEAFF. DNA for the CDR3: TGCGCCAGCAGCAATCAGGGGGGTGAAGCTTTCTTT. V usage is TRBV5-1 and J usage is TRBJ1-1; 7 bases are a match to TRBD1. With 4 bases clipped from V and 7 bases from J, the junction kept 4 bases outside the gene matches. Germline V lookup: CDR1 SGHRS, CDR2 YFSETQ. The CDR3 is made up of 12 amino acids.

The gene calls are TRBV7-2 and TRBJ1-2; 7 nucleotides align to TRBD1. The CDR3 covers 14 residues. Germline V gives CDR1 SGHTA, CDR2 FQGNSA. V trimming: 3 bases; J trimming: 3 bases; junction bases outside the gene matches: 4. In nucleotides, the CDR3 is TGTGCCAGCAGCTTCGGACAGGCTTACTATGGCTACACCTTC. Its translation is CASSFGQAYYGYTF.

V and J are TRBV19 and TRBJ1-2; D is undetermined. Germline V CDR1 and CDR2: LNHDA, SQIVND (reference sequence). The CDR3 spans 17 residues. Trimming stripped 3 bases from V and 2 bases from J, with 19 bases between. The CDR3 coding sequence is TGTGCCAGTAGTATGGCCGGCACCCCCCTACTAAACTATGGCTACACCTTC. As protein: CASSMAGTPLLNYGYTF. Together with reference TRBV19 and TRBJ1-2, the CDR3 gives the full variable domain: DGGITQSPKYLFRKEGQNVTLSCEQNLNHDAMYWYRQDPGQGLRLIYYSQIVNDFQKGDIAEGYSVSREKKESFPLTVTSAQKNPTAFYLCASSMAGTPLLNYGYTFGSGTRLTVV.

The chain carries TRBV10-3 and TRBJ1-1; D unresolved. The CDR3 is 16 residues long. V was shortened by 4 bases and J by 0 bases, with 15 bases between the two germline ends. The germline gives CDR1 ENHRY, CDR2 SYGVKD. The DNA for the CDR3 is TGTGCCATCAGTGCCGTCCCATCTACAGTGAACACTGAAGCTTTCTTT. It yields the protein CAISAVPSTVNTEAFF.

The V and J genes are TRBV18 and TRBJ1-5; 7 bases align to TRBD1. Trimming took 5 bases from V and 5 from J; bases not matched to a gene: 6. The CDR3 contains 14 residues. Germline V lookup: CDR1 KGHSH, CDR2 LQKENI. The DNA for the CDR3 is TGTGCCAGCTCAGCAGCAGGGGGGTATCAGCCCCAGCATTTT. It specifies CASSAAGGYQPQHF.

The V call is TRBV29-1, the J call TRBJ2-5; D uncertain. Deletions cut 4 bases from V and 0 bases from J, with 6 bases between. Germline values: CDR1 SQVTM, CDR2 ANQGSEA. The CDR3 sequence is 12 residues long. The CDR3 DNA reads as TGCAGCGTTGGAGGTTACCAAGAGACCCAGTACTTC. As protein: CSVGGYQETQYF. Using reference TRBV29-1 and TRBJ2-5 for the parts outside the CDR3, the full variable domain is SAVISQKPSRDICQRGTSLTIQCQVDSQVTMMFWYRQQPGQSLTLIATANQGSEATYESGFVIDKFPISRPNLTFSTLTVSNMSPEDSSIYLCSVGGYQETQYFGPGTRLLVL.

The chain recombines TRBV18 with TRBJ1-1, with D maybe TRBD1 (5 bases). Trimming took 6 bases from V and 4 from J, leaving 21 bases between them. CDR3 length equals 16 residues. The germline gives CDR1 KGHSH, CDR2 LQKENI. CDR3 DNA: TGTGCCAGCTCGCCAATCCCGAAGGGGTTATTCACTGAAGCTTTCTTT. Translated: CASSPIPKGLFTEAFF.

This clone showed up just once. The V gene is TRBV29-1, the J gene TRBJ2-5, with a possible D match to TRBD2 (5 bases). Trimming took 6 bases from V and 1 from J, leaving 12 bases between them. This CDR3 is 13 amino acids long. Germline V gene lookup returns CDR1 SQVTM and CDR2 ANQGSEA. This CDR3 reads CSVGGQLQETQYF. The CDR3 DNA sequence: TGCAGCGTCGGAGGTCAACTCCAAGAGACCCAGTACTTC. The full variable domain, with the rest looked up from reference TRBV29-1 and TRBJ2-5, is SAVISQKPSRDICQRGTSLTIQCQVDSQVTMMFWYRQQPGQSLTLIATANQGSEATYESGFVIDKFPISRPNLTFSTLTVSNMSPEDSSIYLCSVGGQLQETQYFGPGTRLLVL.

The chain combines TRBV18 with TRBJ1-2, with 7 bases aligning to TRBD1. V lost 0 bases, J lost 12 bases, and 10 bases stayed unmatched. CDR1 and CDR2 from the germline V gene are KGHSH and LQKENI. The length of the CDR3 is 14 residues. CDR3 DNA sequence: TGTGCCAGCTCACCACCAGCAGACAGGGAGTATCACACCTTC. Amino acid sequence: CASSPPADREYHTF.

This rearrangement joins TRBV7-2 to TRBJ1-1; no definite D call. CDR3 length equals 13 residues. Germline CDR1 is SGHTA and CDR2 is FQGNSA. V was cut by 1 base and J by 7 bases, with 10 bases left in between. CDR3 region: CASSLVEGGEAFF. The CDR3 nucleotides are TGTGCCAGCAGCTTAGTAGAGGGAGGTGAAGCTTTCTTT.

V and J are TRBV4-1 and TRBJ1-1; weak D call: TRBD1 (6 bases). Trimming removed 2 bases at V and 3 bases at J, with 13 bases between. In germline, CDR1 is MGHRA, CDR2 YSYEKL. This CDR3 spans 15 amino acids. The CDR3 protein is CASSQSMGADTEAFF. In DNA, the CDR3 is TGCGCCAGCAGCCAATCGATGGGGGCAGACACTGAAGCTTTCTTT.

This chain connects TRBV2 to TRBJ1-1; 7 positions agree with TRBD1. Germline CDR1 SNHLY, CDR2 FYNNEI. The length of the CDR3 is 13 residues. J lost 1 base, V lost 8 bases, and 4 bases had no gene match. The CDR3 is CASYEGANTEAFF. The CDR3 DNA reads TGTGCCAGCTACGAGGGGGCGAACACTGAAGCTTTCTTT.

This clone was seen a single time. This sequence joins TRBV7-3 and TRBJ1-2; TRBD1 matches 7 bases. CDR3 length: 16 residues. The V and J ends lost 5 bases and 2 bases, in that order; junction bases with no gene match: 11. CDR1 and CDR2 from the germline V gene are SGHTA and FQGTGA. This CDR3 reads CASSPIGQDKNYGYTF. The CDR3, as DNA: TGTGCCAGCAGCCCAATTGGACAGGACAAGAACTATGGCTACACCTTC.

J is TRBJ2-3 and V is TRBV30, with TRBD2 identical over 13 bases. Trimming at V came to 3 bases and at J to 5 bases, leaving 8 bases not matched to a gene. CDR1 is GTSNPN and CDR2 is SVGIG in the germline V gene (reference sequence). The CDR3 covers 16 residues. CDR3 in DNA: TGTGCCTGGAGCTTTGGACTAGCGGGAGTAGGAGATACGCAGTATTTT. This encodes CAWSFGLAGVGDTQYF.

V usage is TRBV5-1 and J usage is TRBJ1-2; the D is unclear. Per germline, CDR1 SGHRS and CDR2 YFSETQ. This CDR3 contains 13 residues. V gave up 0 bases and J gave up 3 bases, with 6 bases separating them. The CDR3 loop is CASSLASDYGYTF. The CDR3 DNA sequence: TGCGCCAGCAGCTTGGCCTCGGACTATGGCTACACCTTC.

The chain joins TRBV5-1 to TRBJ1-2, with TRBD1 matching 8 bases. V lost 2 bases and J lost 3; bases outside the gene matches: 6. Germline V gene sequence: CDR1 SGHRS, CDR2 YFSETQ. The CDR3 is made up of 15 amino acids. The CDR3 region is CASSFTSGQDYGYTF. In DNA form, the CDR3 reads TGCGCCAGCAGCTTTACCTCGGGACAGGACTATGGCTACACCTTC. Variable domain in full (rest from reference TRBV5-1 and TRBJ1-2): KAGVTQTPRYLIKTRGQQVTLSCSPISGHRSVSWYQQTPGQGLQFLFEYFSETQRNKGNFPGRFSGRQFSNSRSEMNVSTLELGDSALYLCASSFTSGQDYGYTFGSGTRLTVV.

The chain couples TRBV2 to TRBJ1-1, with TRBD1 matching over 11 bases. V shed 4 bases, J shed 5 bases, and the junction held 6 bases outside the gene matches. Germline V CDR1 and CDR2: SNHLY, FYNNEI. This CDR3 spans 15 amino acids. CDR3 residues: CASSAGTGGPTEAFF. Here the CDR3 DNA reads TGTGCCAGCAGTGCCGGGACAGGGGGACCAACTGAAGCTTTCTTT. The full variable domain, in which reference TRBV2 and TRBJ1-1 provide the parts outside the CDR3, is EPEVTQTPSHQVTQMGQEVILRCVPISNHLYFYWYRQILGQKVEFLVSFYNNEISEKSEIFDDQFSVERPDGSNFTLKIRSTKLEDSAMYFCASSAGTGGPTEAFFGQGTRLTVV.